The text below deals with one T cell receptor beta chain. Looked up from germline, CDR1 is SGHRS and CDR2 is YFSETQ. The CDR3 is made up of 13 amino acids. J was trimmed by 2 bases and V by 7 bases; bases with no gene match: 5. TCRdb's table, derived via immunoSEQ multiplex PCR, lists solely in-frame clones and lacks some. The repertoire holds some 2,400,000 clones, with nearly 97% as singletons. This specimen comes from a study of shared clonotypes between healthy human individuals. The sequence was obtained from a man between 18 and 29 years old in good health. The material sequenced was naive CD4+ T cells sorted from blood. Documented subset: CD45RA+ positively selected. This rearrangement joins TRBV5-1 to TRBJ1-1, with 7 bases identical to TRBD1. The CDR3 DNA reads TGCGCCAGCGGGACAGAACTCAACACTGAAGCTTTCTTT. Translated: CASGTELNTEAFF. The complete variable domain, with remaining parts taken from reference TRBV5-1 and TRBJ1-1, reads KAGVTQTPRYLIKTRGQQVTLSCSPISGHRSVSWYQQTPGQGLQFLFEYFSETQRNKGNFPGRFSGRQFSNSRSEMNVSTLELGDSALYLCASGTELNTEAFFGQGTRLTVV.